A single sample gave rise to the 21 T cell receptor beta chains below, sequenced in a study of T cell responses to AZD1222 COVID-19 vaccine (dated by TCRdb to about 2021). In the paper's terms, the time point label means: baseline before first vaccination. Read against the paper, the sample's treatment or condition label means: meningococcal conjugate vaccine given as trial control. Preparation of the library involved the immunoSEQ multiplex PCR assay. TCRdb retrieved this table from immuneACCESS and kept in-frame rearrangements only. Not all clones are present; in checked studies, unresolved V genes account for under half, and no reason is known for the remainder. The sample data list under 200,000 clones, and 92% of these were observed just once. Of the sample, about 4% falls within the top ten clones. The sample in question was peripheral blood, obtained on day 0 of MenACWY control vaccination. These receptors all come from an adult in good health.

The rearrangement joins TRBV7-2 to TRBJ1-1; possible D gene TRBD1, 5 bases. This CDR3 is built from 13 residues. V was cut by 7 bases and J by 4 bases, with 13 bases left in between. The germline V gene encodes CDR1 SGHTA and CDR2 FQGNSA. The CDR3 is CASTRDPATEAFF. Written as DNA, the CDR3 is TGTGCCAGCACCAGGGACCCGGCCACTGAAGCTTTCTTT.

This clone appeared a single time. The chain carries TRBV7-2 and TRBJ2-1, with 9 bases fitting TRBD1. Germline assignment: CDR1 SGHTA and CDR2 FQGNSA. The length of the CDR3 is 14 residues. V was pared by 4 bases and J by 8 bases, with 6 bases of the junction left unmatched. Here the CDR3 DNA reads TGTGCCAGCAGCTCGCGGACAGGGGTGGATGAGCAGTTCTTC. Translated, it gives CASSSRTGVDEQFF.

The rearrangement joins TRBV1 to TRBJ1-4; TRBD1, the D gene given by the table, was not confirmed from the DNA. TRBV1 is termed a pseudogene. This CDR3 spans 13 amino acids. DNA of the CDR3: TGCACCAGCAGCCAGCAACACAGGGTGGAACTGTTTTTT. The encoded protein is CTSSQQHRVELFF.

V gene TRBV12-3 or TRBV12-4 combines with J gene TRBJ1-2; D gene unclear. V lost 3 bases to trimming and J lost 4 bases, with 9 bases between them. The CDR3 sequence is 13 residues long. The DNA of the CDR3 is TGTGCCAGCAGTTTTCAGTGGCTCTATGGCTACACCTTC. As protein: CASSFQWLYGYTF.

This sequence joins TRBV5-3 and TRBJ2-7; no reliable D call. TRBV5-3 is reported as an ORF; its role is uncertain. The CDR3 totals 15 residues. The V end lost 0 bases, the J end lost 0 bases, and 10 bases lay between the germline ends. DNA for the CDR3: TGTGCCAGAAGCTTGGAGGTGCGGAGCTCCTACGAGCAGTACTTC. Its protein product is CARSLEVRSSYEQYF.

This chain uses TRBV19 with TRBJ2-3; 8 nucleotides agree with TRBD2. The J segment lost 5 bases and the V segment lost 1 base, leaving 8 bases of the junction unmatched. The CDR3 loop spans 16 amino acids. Looked up from germline, CDR1 is LNHDA and CDR2 is SQIVND (reference sequence). CDR3 amino acids: CASSIVGAGEEDTQYF. CDR3 nucleotide sequence: TGTGCCAGTAGTATAGTGGGAGCGGGAGAGGAAGATACGCAGTATTTT.

This chain connects TRBV11-3 to TRBJ1-3, with 8 bases matching TRBD1. The junction had 5 bases not matched to a gene; V was cut back by 4 bases and J by 0 bases. There are 16 residues in the CDR3. Germline CDR1 SGHNT, CDR2 YENEEA. The CDR3 loop reads CASSSQGVGSGNTIYF. The CDR3 DNA reads as TGTGCCAGCAGCTCACAGGGGGTCGGCTCTGGAAACACCATATATTTT.

The chain links TRBV7-9 to TRBJ2-7, with D uncertain. Trimming cost V 8 bases and J 2 bases, with 10 bases left between them. This CDR3 is 12 amino acids long. Looked up from germline, CDR1 is SEHNR and CDR2 is FQNEAQ (reference sequence). The CDR3 here is CASAKLAYEQYF. For the CDR3, the DNA is TGTGCCAGCGCCAAACTTGCCTACGAGCAGTACTTC.

The chain links TRBV5-1 to TRBJ2-1; TRBD2 aligns across 10 bases. The germline CDR1 and CDR2 sequences are SGHRS and YFSETQ. V was pared by 0 bases and J by 8 bases, with 2 bases of the junction left unmatched. The CDR3 length is 14 residues. The CDR3 region has the DNA TGCGCCAGCAGCTTGGGGACTAGCGGTGATGAGCAGTTCTTC. This translates into CASSLGTSGDEQFF. The entire variable domain, with the rest obtained from reference TRBV5-1 and TRBJ2-1, is as follows: KAGVTQTPRYLIKTRGQQVTLSCSPISGHRSVSWYQQTPGQGLQFLFEYFSETQRNKGNFPGRFSGRQFSNSRSEMNVSTLELGDSALYLCASSLGTSGDEQFFGPGTRLTVL.

This chain joins TRBV7-2 and TRBJ1-2, with D hard to call. The CDR3 totals 15 residues. Germline values: CDR1 SGHTA, CDR2 FQGNSA. V gave up 5 bases and J gave up 4 bases, with 17 bases separating them. The CDR3 protein is CASSPRTASVYGYTF. CDR3 coding DNA: TGTGCCAGCAGCCCCCGCACAGCATCTGTCTATGGCTACACCTTC. Full variable domain (missing parts from reference TRBV7-2 and TRBJ1-2): GAGVSQSPSNKVTEKGKDVELRCDPISGHTALYWYRQSLGQGLEFLIYFQGNSAPDKSGLPSDRFSAERTGGSVSTLTIQRTQQEDSAVYLCASSPRTASVYGYTFGSGTRLTVV.

The J gene is TRBJ2-7, the V gene TRBV5-6; 9 positions match TRBD1. Per the germline V gene, CDR1 is SGHDT and CDR2 is YYEEEE. This CDR3 has 16 residues. V gave up 4 bases and J gave up 3 bases; unmatched junction bases: 11. CDR3 protein: CASSGPGQGAFYEQYF. DNA for the CDR3: TGTGCCAGCAGCGGTCCGGGACAGGGAGCTTTCTACGAGCAGTACTTC.

The genes are TRBV11-3 and TRBJ1-1; D is undetermined. V lost 3 bases, J lost 3 bases, and 5 bases lay in between. Germline values: CDR1 SGHNT, CDR2 YENEEA. This CDR3 comprises 12 residues. CDR3 sequence: CASSFGDTEAFF. The CDR3 nucleotides read TGTGCCAGCAGCTTCGGGGACACTGAAGCTTTCTTT.

Here the CDR3 reads CASSPQESYEQYF. CDR3 nucleotide sequence: TGCGCCAGCAGCCCACAGGAATCCTACGAGCAGTACTTC. This chain links TRBV5-1 with TRBJ2-7; D is perhaps TRBD1 (5 bases). The CDR3 length is 13 residues. Germline CDR1 and CDR2: SGHRS and YFSETQ. V was shortened by 4 bases and J by 1 base, with 9 bases between the two germline ends.

The V and J genes are TRBV5-1 and TRBJ2-1; no clear D gene. Trimming removed 3 bases from V and 4 bases from J, with 14 bases in between. Germline V CDR1 and CDR2: SGHRS, YFSETQ. The CDR3 spans 15 residues. The CDR3, as DNA: TGCGCCAGCAGCTCAAACGGTGGCGGTTACAATGAGCAGTTCTTC. Residues: CASSSNGGGYNEQFF. The variable domain in full, completed from reference TRBV5-1 and TRBJ2-1, reads KAGVTQTPRYLIKTRGQQVTLSCSPISGHRSVSWYQQTPGQGLQFLFEYFSETQRNKGNFPGRFSGRQFSNSRSEMNVSTLELGDSALYLCASSSNGGGYNEQFFGPGTRLTVL.

V and J are TRBV4-1 and TRBJ2-3, with 7 bases aligning to TRBD2. With 3 bases clipped from V and 1 base from J, the junction kept 7 bases outside the gene matches. Looked up from germline, CDR1 is MGHRA and CDR2 is YSYEKL. The CDR3 consists of 16 residues. CDR3 in DNA: TGCGCCAGCAGCCAGTGGGAGGGCCCGGGCACAGATACGCAGTATTTT. Protein sequence: CASSQWEGPGTDTQYF.

The chain uses TRBV12-3 or TRBV12-4 and TRBJ2-7, with unresolved D. This CDR3 region has 13 residues. Trimming removed 3 bases at V and 1 base at J, with 7 bases between. The CDR3 region has the DNA TGTGCCAGCAGTTTCGGTAGTTCCTACGAGCAGTACTTC. Translated: CASSFGSSYEQYF.

This chain joins TRBV10-3 and TRBJ1-5; 9 bases line up with TRBD1. Germline CDR1 is ENHRY and CDR2 is SYGVKD. J was trimmed by 4 bases and V by 6 bases; bases with no gene match: 7. The CDR3 has 15 amino acids. CDR3 coding DNA: TGTGCCATCAGACCTGGGACAGGGCTTAATCAGCCCCAGCATTTT. It codes for CAIRPGTGLNQPQHF.

The chain joins TRBV2 to TRBJ1-5; a possible D gene is TRBD1 (5 bases). Trimming removed 7 bases from V and 2 bases from J, with 15 bases in between. Looked up from germline, CDR1 is SNHLY and CDR2 is FYNNEI. This CDR3 contains 15 residues. CDR3: CASTAGTSRNQPQHF. CDR3 bases: TGTGCCAGCACAGCAGGGACCTCCCGCAATCAGCCCCAGCATTTT.

The rearrangement links TRBV11-3 to TRBJ2-3, with 8 bases lining up with TRBD2. The CDR3 runs 15 residues. Looked up from germline, CDR1 is SGHNT and CDR2 is YENEEA. J was trimmed by 4 bases and V by 1 base; bases with no gene match: 4. The CDR3 DNA sequence: TGTGCCAGCAGCTTAGCGCCAGCGGGAGCAGATACGCAGTATTTT. It yields the protein CASSLAPAGADTQYF.

About this clone itself: Mismatch with germline at one junction end may stem from a read error. The chain employs TRBV11-2 and TRBJ2-2; tentatively, D is TRBD2 (6 bases). The germline gives CDR1 SGHAT, CDR2 FQNNGV. The CDR3 totals 16 residues. The CDR3 DNA follows: TGTGCCAGCAGCGAACTAGCAGGATGGAACGCCGGGGAGCTGTTTTTT. Translation: CASSELAGWNAGELFF.

Only a few counts were recorded for this clone. This chain joins TRBV19 and TRBJ2-2; the match to TRBD2 covers 12 bases. This CDR3 has 14 residues. The V segment lost 10 bases and the J segment 5 bases; nucleotides outside the gene matches: 5. Germline CDR1 is LNHDA and CDR2 is SQIVND (reference sequence). The CDR3 spells CATQLAGGTGELFF. As DNA, the CDR3 is TGTGCCACACAACTAGCGGGAGGTACCGGGGAGCTGTTTTTT.